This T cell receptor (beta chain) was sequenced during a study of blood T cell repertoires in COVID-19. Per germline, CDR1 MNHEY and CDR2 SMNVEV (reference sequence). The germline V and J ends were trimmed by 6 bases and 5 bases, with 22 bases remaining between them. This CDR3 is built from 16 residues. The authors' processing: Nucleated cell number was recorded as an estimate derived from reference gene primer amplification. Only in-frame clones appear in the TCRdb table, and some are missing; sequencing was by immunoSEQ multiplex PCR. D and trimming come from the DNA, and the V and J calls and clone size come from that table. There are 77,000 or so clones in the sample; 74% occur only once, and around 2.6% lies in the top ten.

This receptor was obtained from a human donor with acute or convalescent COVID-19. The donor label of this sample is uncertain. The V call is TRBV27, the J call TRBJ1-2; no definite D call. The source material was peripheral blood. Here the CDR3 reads CASRGRNQMGEYGYTF. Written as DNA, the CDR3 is TGTGCCAGCAGGGGGAGGAATCAAATGGGAGAGTATGGCTACACCTTC.